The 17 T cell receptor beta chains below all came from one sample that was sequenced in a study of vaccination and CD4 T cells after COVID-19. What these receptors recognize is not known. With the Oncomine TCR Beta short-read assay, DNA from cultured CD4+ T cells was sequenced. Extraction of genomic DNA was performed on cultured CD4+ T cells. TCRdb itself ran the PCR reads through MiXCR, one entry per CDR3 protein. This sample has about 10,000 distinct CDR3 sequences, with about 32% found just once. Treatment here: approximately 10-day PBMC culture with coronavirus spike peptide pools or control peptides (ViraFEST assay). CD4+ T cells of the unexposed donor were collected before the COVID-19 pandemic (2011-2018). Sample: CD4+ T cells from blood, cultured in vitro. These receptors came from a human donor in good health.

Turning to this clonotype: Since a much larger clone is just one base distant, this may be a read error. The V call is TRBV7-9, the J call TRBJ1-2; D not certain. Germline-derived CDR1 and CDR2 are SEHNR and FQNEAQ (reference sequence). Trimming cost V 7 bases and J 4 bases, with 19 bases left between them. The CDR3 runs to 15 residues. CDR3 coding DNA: TGTGCCAGCAACAAAAACGTTAGGGAAGTCTATGGCTACACCTTC. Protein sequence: CASNKNVREVYGYTF.

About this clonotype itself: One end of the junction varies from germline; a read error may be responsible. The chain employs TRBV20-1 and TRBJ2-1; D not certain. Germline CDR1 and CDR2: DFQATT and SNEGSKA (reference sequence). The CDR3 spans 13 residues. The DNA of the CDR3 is TGCAGTGCTAGAGCGGGCTCCCACAATGAGCAGTTCTTC. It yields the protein CSARAGSHNEQFF.

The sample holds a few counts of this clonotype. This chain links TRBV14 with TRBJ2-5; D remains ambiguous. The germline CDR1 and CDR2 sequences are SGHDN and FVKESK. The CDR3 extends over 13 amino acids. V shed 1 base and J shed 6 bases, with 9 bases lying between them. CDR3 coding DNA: TGTGCCAGCAGCCAAGGCCCTTCCCAGACCCAGTACTTC. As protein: CASSQGPSQTQYF.

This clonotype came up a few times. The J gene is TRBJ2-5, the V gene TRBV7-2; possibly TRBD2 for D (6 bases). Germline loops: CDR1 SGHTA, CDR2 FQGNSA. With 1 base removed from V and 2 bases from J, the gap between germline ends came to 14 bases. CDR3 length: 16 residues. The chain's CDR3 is CASSLVQGLPQETQYF. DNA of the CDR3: TGTGCCAGCAGCTTAGTGCAGGGACTCCCACAAGAGACCCAGTACTTC.

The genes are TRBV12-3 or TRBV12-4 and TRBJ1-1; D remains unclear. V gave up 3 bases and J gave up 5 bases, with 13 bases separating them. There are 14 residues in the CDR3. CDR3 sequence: CASSFGRLRTEAFF. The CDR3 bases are TGTGCCAGCAGTTTCGGGCGGTTAAGGACTGAAGCTTTCTTT.

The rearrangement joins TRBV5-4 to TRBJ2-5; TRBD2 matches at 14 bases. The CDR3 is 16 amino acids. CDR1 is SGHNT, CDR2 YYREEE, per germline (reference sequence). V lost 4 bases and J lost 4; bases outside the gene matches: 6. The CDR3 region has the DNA TGTGCCAGCAGCCCTCTGACTAGCGGGAGGGGAGAGACCCAGTACTTC. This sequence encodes CASSPLTSGRGETQYF.

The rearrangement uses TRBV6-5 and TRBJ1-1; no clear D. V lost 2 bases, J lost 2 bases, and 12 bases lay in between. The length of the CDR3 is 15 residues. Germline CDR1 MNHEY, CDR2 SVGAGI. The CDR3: CASSYHTASNTEAFF. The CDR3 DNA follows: TGTGCCAGCAGTTACCACACAGCCTCTAACACTGAAGCTTTCTTT.

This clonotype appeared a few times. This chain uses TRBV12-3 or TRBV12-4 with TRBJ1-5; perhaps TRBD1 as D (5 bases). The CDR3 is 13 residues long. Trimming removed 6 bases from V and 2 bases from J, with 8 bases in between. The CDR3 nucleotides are TGTGCCAGCAGCGGGACGGGCAATCAGCCCCAGCATTTT. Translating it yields CASSGTGNQPQHF.

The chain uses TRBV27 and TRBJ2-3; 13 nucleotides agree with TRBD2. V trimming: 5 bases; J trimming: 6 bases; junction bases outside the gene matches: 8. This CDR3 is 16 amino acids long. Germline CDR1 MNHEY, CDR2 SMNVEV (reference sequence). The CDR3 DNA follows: TGTGCCAGCAGTCGACGGACTAGCGGGAGATCCGATACGCAGTATTTT. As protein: CASSRRTSGRSDTQYF.

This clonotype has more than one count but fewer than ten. The DNA for the CDR3 is TGCGCCAGCAGCAGGGGGCCTATTTCACCCCTCCACTTT. This encodes CASSRGPISPLHF. The chain joins TRBV4-3 to TRBJ1-6; 7 positions agree with TRBD1. Germline V gives CDR1 LGHNA, CDR2 YSLEER. V was clipped by 5 bases and J by 9 bases; unmatched bases: 4. The CDR3 runs 13 residues.

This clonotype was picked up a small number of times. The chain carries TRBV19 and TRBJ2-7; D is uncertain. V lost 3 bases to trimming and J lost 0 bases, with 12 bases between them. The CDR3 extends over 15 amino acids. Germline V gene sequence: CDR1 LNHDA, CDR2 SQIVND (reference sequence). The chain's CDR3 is CASSIVGPPSYEQYF. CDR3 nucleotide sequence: TGTGCCAGTAGTATCGTAGGGCCCCCCTCCTACGAGCAGTACTTC.

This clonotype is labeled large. CDR3 sequence (DNA): TGTGCCAGCAGTGAAGATCGGCGCAGGGACTACGAGCAGTACTTC. Its translation: CASSEDRRRDYEQYF. This sequence joins TRBV2 and TRBJ2-7, with D perhaps TRBD1 (5 bases). Deletions cut 1 base from V and 3 bases from J, with 13 bases between. Germline CDR1 is SNHLY and CDR2 is FYNNEI. CDR3 length: 15 residues.

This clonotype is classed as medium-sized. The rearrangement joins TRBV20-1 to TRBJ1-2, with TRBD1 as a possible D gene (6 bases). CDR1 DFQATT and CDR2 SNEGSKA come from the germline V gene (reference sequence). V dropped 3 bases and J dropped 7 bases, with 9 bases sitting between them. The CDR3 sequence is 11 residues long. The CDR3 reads CSARQGSGYTF. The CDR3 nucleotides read TGCAGTGCTAGGCAGGGGAGTGGCTACACCTTC.

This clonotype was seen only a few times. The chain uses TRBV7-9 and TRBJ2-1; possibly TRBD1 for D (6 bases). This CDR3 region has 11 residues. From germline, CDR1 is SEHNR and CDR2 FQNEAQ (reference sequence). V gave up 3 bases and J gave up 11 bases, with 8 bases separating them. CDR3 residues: CASSFGQKQFF. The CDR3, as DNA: TGTGCCAGCAGCTTCGGACAGAAGCAGTTCTTC.

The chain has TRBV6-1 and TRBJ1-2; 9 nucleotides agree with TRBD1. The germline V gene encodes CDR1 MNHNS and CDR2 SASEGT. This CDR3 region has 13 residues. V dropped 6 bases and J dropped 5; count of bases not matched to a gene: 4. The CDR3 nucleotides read TGTGCCAGCAGACAGGGGGCTGGATATGGCTACACCTTC. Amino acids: CASRQGAGYGYTF.

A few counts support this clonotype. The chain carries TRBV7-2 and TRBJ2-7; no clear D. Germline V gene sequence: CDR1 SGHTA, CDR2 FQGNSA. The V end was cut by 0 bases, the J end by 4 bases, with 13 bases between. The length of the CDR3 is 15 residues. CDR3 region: CASSLAHGQAYEQYF. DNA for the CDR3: TGTGCCAGCAGCTTAGCGCACGGGCAGGCGTACGAGCAGTACTTC.

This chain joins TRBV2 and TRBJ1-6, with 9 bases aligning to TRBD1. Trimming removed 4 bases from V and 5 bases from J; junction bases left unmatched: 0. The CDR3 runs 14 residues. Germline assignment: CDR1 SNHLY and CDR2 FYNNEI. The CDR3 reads CASSGQGDNSPLHF. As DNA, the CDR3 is TGTGCCAGCAGTGGACAGGGGGATAATTCACCCCTCCACTTT.